This passage covers 17 T cell receptor beta chains from one sample sequenced in a study of human T cells and chemical hapten exposure. The time point is: patch test 1, 2 weeks after DPC sensitization. Sample treatment: therapeutic diphenylcyclopropenone sensitization with weekly scalp DPC. TCRdb re-called the RACE reads with MiXCR, one entry per CDR3 protein. This sample has 150,000 or so distinct CDR3 sequences, with more than 14% found just once. The sample was whole blood, taken in connection with sensitization to the hapten diphenylcyclopropenone (DPC). The origin of the receptors is a woman aged 25 to 39 with alopecia areata. Some clones in this sample may be carry-over from other donors' samples.

This clonotype was seen only a few times. This chain connects TRBV29-1 to TRBJ1-4; a possible D gene is TRBD1 (5 bases). This CDR3 contains 16 residues. CDR1 and CDR2 from the germline V gene are SQVTM and ANQGSEA. Trimming pared 0 bases from V and 7 bases from J, leaving 18 bases between. The CDR3 DNA is TGCAGCGTTGAAGATTGGGGCGCAGAGGAGGGTGAAAAACTGTTTTTT. Translation: CSVEDWGAEEGEKLFF.

CDR3 nucleotides: TGTGCCAGCAGTGGCGACAGGGCCTACGAGCAGTACTTC. Translation gives CASSGDRAYEQYF. The chain combines TRBV28 with TRBJ2-7, with TRBD1 matching over 7 bases. V lost 5 bases, J lost 2 bases, and 3 bases stayed unmatched. CDR3 size: 13 residues. The germline CDR1 and CDR2 sequences are MDHEN and SYDVKM.

V gene TRBV12-3 or TRBV12-4 combines with J gene TRBJ2-7; TRBD1 agrees at 7 bases. The CDR3 extends over 13 amino acids. V lost 5 bases and J lost 3; bases outside the gene matches: 4. The CDR3 DNA reads TGTGCCAGCAGTGAGGGACAGCGCTACGAGCAGTACTTC. Encoded protein: CASSEGQRYEQYF.

The chain employs TRBV3-1 and TRBJ2-7; D gene uncertain. Germline assignment: CDR1 LGHDT and CDR2 YNNKEL (reference sequence). The ends were cut back, 0 bases at V and 7 bases at J, with 13 bases in the middle. This CDR3 has 14 amino acids. CDR3: CASSQDFQRWEQYF. In DNA form, the CDR3 reads TGTGCCAGCAGCCAAGATTTTCAACGCTGGGAGCAGTACTTC.

CDR3: CASSLGSEGPYEQYF. The CDR3 coding sequence is TGTGCCAGCAGTCTGGGTAGCGAGGGCCCCTACGAGCAGTACTTC. V gene TRBV28 combines with J gene TRBJ2-7; D possibly corresponds to TRBD2 (5 bases). Germline CDR1 reads MDHEN; CDR2 reads SYDVKM. CDR3 length: 15 residues. V shed 5 bases and J shed 2 bases, with 16 bases lying between them.

This chain uses TRBV30 with TRBJ1-5; D is unclear. CDR1 and CDR2 from the germline V gene are GTSNPN and SVGIG (reference sequence). V lost 3 bases and J 4 bases, leaving 13 bases between the germline ends. The length of the CDR3 is 14 residues. Here the CDR3 reads CAWSGSADNQPQHF. The CDR3 bases are TGTGCCTGGAGCGGGTCGGCAGATAATCAGCCCCAGCATTTT.

This clonotype was found a few times. The rearrangement uses TRBV28 and TRBJ2-7; 11 nucleotides line up with TRBD2. From germline, CDR1 is MDHEN and CDR2 SYDVKM. Germline trimming cut 4 bases from V and 7 bases from J; bases unmatched to any gene: 9. The CDR3 runs 15 residues. The CDR3 spells CASSSLAGGPGEQYF. The CDR3 DNA sequence: TGTGCCAGCAGTTCCTTAGCGGGAGGGCCGGGGGAGCAGTACTTC.

This clonotype was counted many times. The gene calls are TRBV11-1 and TRBJ2-3; D may correspond to TRBD1 or TRBD2 (6 bases each). The CDR3 sequence is 15 residues long. CDR1 SGHAT and CDR2 FQDESV come from the germline V gene (reference sequence). V was trimmed by 2 bases and J by 4 bases, leaving 13 bases between them. The CDR3 region has the DNA TGTGCCAGCAGCTTATTGCAAGGGGGGCCAGATACGCAGTATTTT. Residues: CASSLLQGGPDTQYF. The full variable domain, its missing parts supplied by reference TRBV11-1 and TRBJ2-3, is EAEVAQSPRYKITEKSQAVAFWCDPISGHATLYWYRQILGQGPELLVQFQDESVVDDSQLPKDRFSAERLKGVDSTLKIQPAELGDSAMYLCASSLLQGGPDTQYFGPGTRLTVL.

J is TRBJ2-1 and V is TRBV2; D is ambiguous. The V end lost 4 bases, the J end lost 3 bases, and 13 bases lay between the germline ends. Germline V gives CDR1 SNHLY, CDR2 FYNNEI. The CDR3 runs 15 residues. The CDR3 protein is CASSGALPYYNEQFF. The CDR3 nucleotides are TGTGCCAGCAGTGGGGCGCTCCCCTACTACAATGAGCAGTTCTTC.

V and J are TRBV28 and TRBJ1-1; D might be TRBD1 (5 bases). CDR1 MDHEN and CDR2 SYDVKM come from the germline V gene. CDR3 length: 11 amino acids. V was trimmed by 7 bases and J by 4 bases, leaving 7 bases between them. For the CDR3, the DNA is TGTGCCAGCACGGGGGTCACTGAAGCTTTCTTT. Translation: CASTGVTEAFF.

The chain employs TRBV7-2 and TRBJ2-1; tentative D call: TRBD2 (6 bases). The CDR3 loop spans 13 amino acids. With 1 base removed from V and 7 bases from J, the gap between germline ends came to 8 bases. Germline-derived CDR1 and CDR2 are SGHTA and FQGNSA. This CDR3 reads CASSLGGRNEQFF. CDR3 nucleotides: TGTGCCAGCAGCTTAGGGGGGAGGAATGAGCAGTTCTTC.

This clonotype was detected only a few times. V usage is TRBV6-2 or TRBV6-3 and J usage is TRBJ2-1; possible D gene TRBD1, 6 bases. Germline V gene lookup returns CDR1 MNHEY and CDR2 SVGEGT. V was shortened by 2 bases and J by 0 bases, with 20 bases between the two germline ends. This CDR3 comprises 19 residues. CDR3 residues: CASSYPTSQTGSSYNEQFF. The CDR3 bases are TGTGCCAGCAGTTACCCGACTTCCCAGACAGGAAGCTCCTACAATGAGCAGTTCTTC.

The chain recombines TRBV4-1 with TRBJ2-2; the match to TRBD2 covers 7 bases. V shed 1 base and J 7 bases; nucleotides not matched to a gene: 3. There are 14 residues in the CDR3. Germline CDR1 and CDR2: MGHRA and YSYEKL. The chain's CDR3 is CASSQVRTSGELFF. The DNA for the CDR3 is TGCGCCAGCAGCCAAGTCCGGACTAGCGGGGAGCTGTTTTTT.

The chain links TRBV4-3 to TRBJ1-4, with 9 bases lining up with TRBD1. V lost 0 bases to trimming and J lost 7 bases; unmatched junction nucleotides: 3. The CDR3 totals 15 residues. Germline values: CDR1 LGHNA, CDR2 YSLEER. CDR3 sequence (DNA): TGCGCCAGCAGCCAAGATACAGGGGGCCGTGAAAAACTGTTTTTT. This gives the protein CASSQDTGGREKLFF.

V gene TRBV6-4 combines with J gene TRBJ2-3; weak D call: TRBD1 (6 bases). V lost 3 bases and J 2 bases, leaving 18 bases between the germline ends. The CDR3 is 17 amino acids. Germline assignment: CDR1 MRHNA and CDR2 SNTAGT. CDR3 DNA: TGTGCCAGCAGTGAAGATCGCAGGGGCGAATCCACAGATACGCAGTATTTT. This codes for CASSEDRRGESTDTQYF.

V and J are TRBV5-1 and TRBJ1-2; no clear D gene. V gave up 0 bases and J gave up 5 bases, with 14 bases separating them. Germline-derived CDR1 and CDR2 are SGHRS and YFSETQ. This CDR3 has 15 amino acids. CDR3 loop: CASSLDGSYTYGYTF. CDR3 nucleotide sequence: TGCGCCAGCAGCTTGGACGGCAGCTATACTTATGGCTACACCTTC.

This clonotype was seen a few times. The V and J genes are TRBV12-3 or TRBV12-4 and TRBJ1-1; possible D gene TRBD1, 6 bases. Trimming removed 5 bases at V and 0 bases at J, with 13 bases between. CDR3 size: 15 residues. The CDR3 DNA sequence: TGTGCCAGCAGTCCCAATGGGGGGCTGAACACTGAAGCTTTCTTT. This encodes CASSPNGGLNTEAFF.